The 4 T cell receptor beta chains given below trace back to one sample, sequenced in a study of blood T cell repertoires in COVID-19. Clones were sequenced by immunoSEQ multiplex PCR, and TCRdb holds only the in-frame ones, with some missing. The table shows about 170,000 clones, with approximately 91% occurring only once. Input material: peripheral blood. The receptors stem from a man between 18 and 35 years old with COVID-19, enrolled during active disease.

The J gene is TRBJ1-6, the V gene TRBV4-1; D unclear. In germline, CDR1 is MGHRA, CDR2 YSYEKL. The CDR3 has 16 residues. Trimming took off 7 bases at V and 0 bases at J, with 13 bases between the two ends. CDR3 in DNA: TGCGCCAGCACCTCTGCCGCGAGCTCCTATAATTCACCCCTCCACTTT. Its translation: CASTSAASSYNSPLHF.

The V gene is TRBV19, the J gene TRBJ1-1; D is perhaps TRBD1 (5 bases). The germline V gene encodes CDR1 LNHDA and CDR2 SQIVND (reference sequence). This CDR3 is 12 amino acids long. V lost 7 bases and J lost 5, with 11 bases in between. The CDR3 coding sequence is TGTGCCAGTAATAATCGGGGGACTGAAGCTTTCTTT. It codes for CASNNRGTEAFF.

V gene TRBV30 combines with J gene TRBJ2-5; possible D gene TRBD1, 6 bases. Germline V gene lookup returns CDR1 GTSNPN and CDR2 SVGIG (reference sequence). Between the trimmed V and J ends, which lost 6 bases and 0 bases, there was a span of 8 bases. This CDR3 is built from 12 residues. The CDR3 sequence: CACDRYQETQYF. The CDR3 bases are TGTGCCTGCGACAGGTACCAAGAGACCCAGTACTTC.

This chain links TRBV9 with TRBJ2-1; D is perhaps TRBD1 (5 bases). V was clipped by 4 bases and J by 7 bases, with 12 bases between them. The CDR3 runs 13 residues. CDR1 is SGDLS, CDR2 YYNGEE, per germline. The CDR3 spells CASSLQGANEQFF. Written as DNA, the CDR3 is TGTGCCAGCAGCCTCCAGGGTGCGAATGAGCAGTTCTTC.